The T cell receptor (beta chain) under discussion was sequenced for a study of T cells after yellow fever vaccination. At least ten counts were recorded for this clonotype. Antigen unknown. Study findings and constraints: Booster sampling recovered most clones from primary vaccination (about 97% CD4, approximately 90% CD8).

This CDR3 has 14 amino acids. J was trimmed by 4 bases and V by 6 bases; bases with no gene match: 8. TCRdb processed the 5' RACE reads anew with MiXCR; each CDR3 protein has one entry. The sample consists of about 350,000 distinct CDR3 sequences, around 10% of them appearing once. The clonotype comes from a man aged 18-30 years who received the YFV17D yellow fever vaccine. This specimen was PBMCs, taken on the day of the first yellow fever vaccination. The J gene is TRBJ1-1, the V gene TRBV12-3 or TRBV12-4; 7 bases are shared with TRBD1. CDR3: CASRETGLGTEAFF. DNA of the CDR3: TGTGCCAGCAGGGAGACAGGGCTGGGCACTGAAGCTTTCTTT.